Listed below are T cell receptor beta chains from one sample, sequenced in a study of regulatory T cells in long-lasting Graves disease. In TCRdb, the multiplex PCR reads were re-called with MiXCR into one record per CDR3 protein. The data contain 200,000 to 250,000 distinct CDR3 sequences, around 21% of them singletons. Sequenced here: peripheral blood mononuclear cells (PBMCs), sampled at new diagnosis, from a patient treated with antithyroid drugs. All receptors derive from a female donor with Graves disease. Both conserved end residues are part of each CDR3. Fields, in order: D gene, J gene, V gene, clone size, CDR3 DNA, CDR3 protein. The D gene is left open where the match is weak. The size of a clone is reported for some rows only, either as once, few or many, or as a class for expanded clones.

d_gene: TRBD1; j_gene: TRBJ1-2; v_gene: TRBV12-3/TRBV12-4; abundance: many; CDR3nt: TGTGCCGCGAAAGGAGGGACAGGGGTGGGGGGCTCCTATGGCTACACCTTC; CDR3aa: CAAKGGTGVGGSYGYTF
d_gene: NA; j_gene: TRBJ2-3; v_gene: TRBV12-3/TRBV12-4; abundance: many; CDR3nt: TGTGCCAGCAGTTTTAAGGCGTTCGCAGGTGGTTTGGATACGCAGTATTTT; CDR3aa: CASSFKAFAGGLDTQYF
d_gene: NA; j_gene: TRBJ1-2; v_gene: TRBV11-3; abundance: many; CDR3nt: TGTGCCAGCAGCCAACGGGACCTTTCTGGGCACACCTTC; CDR3aa: CASSQRDLSGHTF
d_gene: NA; j_gene: TRBJ1-2; v_gene: TRBV5-1; abundance: many; CDR3nt: TGCGCCAGCAGCTTGGCCGGGACATCTGGCTACACCTTC; CDR3aa: CASSLAGTSGYTF
d_gene: NA; j_gene: TRBJ2-7; v_gene: TRBV24-1; abundance: many; CDR3nt: TGTGCCACGCGCCGGGGGATTGAGGACGAGCAGTACTTC; CDR3aa: CATRRGIEDEQYF
d_gene: TRBD2; j_gene: TRBJ2-3; v_gene: TRBV4-3; abundance: many; CDR3nt: TGCGCCAGCAGCCAAGTGGCTAGCGGAGGGACAGATACGCAGTATTTT; CDR3aa: CASSQVASGGTDTQYF
d_gene: NA; j_gene: TRBJ2-1; v_gene: TRBV2; abundance: many; CDR3nt: TGTGCCAACAGAAACGGGTTGGCTTACAATGAGCAGTTCTTC; CDR3aa: CANRNGLAYNEQFF
d_gene: NA; j_gene: TRBJ2-2; v_gene: TRBV30; abundance: NA; CDR3nt: TGTGCCTCGCAGGGGGGGACAAGGAACACCGGGGAGCTGTTTTTT; CDR3aa: CASQGGTRNTGELFF
d_gene: TRBD2; j_gene: TRBJ2-3; v_gene: TRBV20-1; abundance: many; CDR3nt: TGCAGTGCTAGTTTTGGGACTAGCGGGAAAGATACGCAGTATTTT; CDR3aa: CSASFGTSGKDTQYF
d_gene: NA; j_gene: TRBJ1-5; v_gene: TRBV24-1; abundance: many; CDR3nt: TGTGCCACCTCTAAGTCAGGGGAAAGTCAGCCCCAGCATTTT; CDR3aa: CATSKSGESQPQHF
d_gene: NA; j_gene: TRBJ1-1; v_gene: TRBV24-1; abundance: NA; CDR3nt: TGTGCCACCAGTGATAGTGGGGCGGACACTGAAGCTTTCTTT; CDR3aa: CATSDSGADTEAFF
d_gene: NA; j_gene: TRBJ2-7; v_gene: TRBV12-3/TRBV12-4; abundance: many; CDR3nt: TGTGCCAGCAGTTCTCGGGGACCGGCCTACGAGCAGTACTTC; CDR3aa: CASSSRGPAYEQYF
d_gene: TRBD1; j_gene: TRBJ1-1; v_gene: TRBV4-3; abundance: few; CDR3nt: TGCGCCAGCAGCCAGCTGGGACAGGGCGGCACTGAAGCTTTCTTT; CDR3aa: CASSQLGQGGTEAFF
d_gene: NA; j_gene: TRBJ1-1; v_gene: TRBV20-1; abundance: NA; CDR3nt: TGCAGTGCTAGAGATCTCCGGGACAACACTGAAGCTTTCTTT; CDR3aa: CSARDLRDNTEAFF
d_gene: TRBD1; j_gene: TRBJ1-4; v_gene: TRBV6-5; abundance: NA; CDR3nt: TGTGCCAGCAGTTCCCGGGACAGGGTTGGGAAACTGTTTTTT; CDR3aa: CASSSRDRVGKLFF
d_gene: TRBD1; j_gene: TRBJ2-5; v_gene: TRBV18; abundance: many; CDR3nt: TGTGCCAGCTCACCACGGGACAGGGGAGAGACCCAGTACTTC; CDR3aa: CASSPRDRGETQYF
d_gene: NA; j_gene: TRBJ1-4; v_gene: TRBV20-1; abundance: NA; CDR3nt: TGCAGTGCTAGATCCCGGGACAAACTGTTTTTT; CDR3aa: CSARSRDKLFF
d_gene: NA; j_gene: TRBJ2-3; v_gene: TRBV5-1; abundance: many; CDR3nt: TGTGCCAGCAGCTTGGGGTTTGTTGGCACAGATACGCAGTATTTT; CDR3aa: CASSLGFVGTDTQYF
d_gene: NA; j_gene: TRBJ2-5; v_gene: TRBV7-3; abundance: NA; CDR3nt: TGTGCCAGCAGCTATTCTAGCGCCAAAGAGACCCAGTACTTC; CDR3aa: CASSYSSAKETQYF
d_gene: NA; j_gene: TRBJ2-2; v_gene: TRBV7-9; abundance: few; CDR3nt: TGTGCCAGCACCTTTAAGAGTGACGGTTCGAACACCGGGGAGCTGTTTTTT; CDR3aa: CASTFKSDGSNTGELFF
d_gene: TRBD1; j_gene: TRBJ2-7; v_gene: TRBV28; abundance: many; CDR3nt: TGTGCCAGCAGTTCCATTTGGACAGGCCGAAGCTCCTACGAGCAGTACTTC; CDR3aa: CASSSIWTGRSSYEQYF
d_gene: NA; j_gene: TRBJ1-5; v_gene: TRBV12-3/TRBV12-4; abundance: many; CDR3nt: TGTGCCAGCAGGGGCACAGGGAGTCATCAGCCCCAGCATTTT; CDR3aa: CASRGTGSHQPQHF
d_gene: TRBD1; j_gene: TRBJ1-6; v_gene: TRBV19; abundance: NA; CDR3nt: TGTGCCAGTAGTATCGGACAGGGGACGGCACCCCTCCACTTT; CDR3aa: CASSIGQGTAPLHF
d_gene: NA; j_gene: TRBJ1-5; v_gene: TRBV6-5; abundance: NA; CDR3nt: TGTGCCAGCAGTTACTTTAGCAATCAGCCCCAGCATTTT; CDR3aa: CASSYFSNQPQHF
d_gene: NA; j_gene: TRBJ1-1; v_gene: TRBV15; abundance: many; CDR3nt: TGTGCCACCAGCAGGCTGGTGGGGGGCGCGATCACTGAAGCTTTCTTT; CDR3aa: CATSRLVGGAITEAFF
d_gene: NA; j_gene: TRBJ2-7; v_gene: TRBV2; abundance: few; CDR3nt: TGTGCCAGCAGTGAAGGGGGGCTAGCGCGGAGCTCCTACGAGCAGTACTTC; CDR3aa: CASSEGGLARSSYEQYF
d_gene: NA; j_gene: TRBJ2-7; v_gene: TRBV7-2; abundance: NA; CDR3nt: TGTGCCAGCAGCACATACCGAGGCAAGCAGTACTTC; CDR3aa: CASSTYRGKQYF
d_gene: NA; j_gene: TRBJ1-5; v_gene: TRBV19; abundance: NA; CDR3nt: TGTGCCAGTAGACAGGCCAGGGATAGCAATCAGCCCCAGCATTTT; CDR3aa: CASRQARDSNQPQHF
d_gene: TRBD2; j_gene: TRBJ2-3; v_gene: TRBV28; abundance: NA; CDR3nt: TGTGCCAGCAGGCCACTAGCGGGGGGCCTAGGGAGCACAGATACGCAGTATTTT; CDR3aa: CASRPLAGGLGSTDTQYF
d_gene: TRBD2; j_gene: TRBJ2-1; v_gene: TRBV27; abundance: many; CDR3nt: TGTGCCAGCAGATATGGACTAGCGGGAGGTAATGAGCAGTTCTTC; CDR3aa: CASRYGLAGGNEQFF
d_gene: TRBD1; j_gene: TRBJ1-4; v_gene: TRBV7-9; abundance: few; CDR3nt: TGTGCCAGCAGCCGGGACAGGCGTGAAAAACTGTTTTTT; CDR3aa: CASSRDRREKLFF
d_gene: NA; j_gene: TRBJ1-4; v_gene: TRBV5-5; abundance: many; CDR3nt: TGTGCCAGCAGCTTCGGGGTCAGCAGTGAAAAACTGTTTTTT; CDR3aa: CASSFGVSSEKLFF
d_gene: NA; j_gene: TRBJ1-1; v_gene: TRBV9; abundance: NA; CDR3nt: TGTGCCAGCAGCTCTCTCGAGAGGACTGAAGCTTTCTTT; CDR3aa: CASSSLERTEAFF
d_gene: NA; j_gene: TRBJ2-7; v_gene: TRBV29-1; abundance: many; CDR3nt: TGCAGCGTGGAGGTCGTGGGGGACGAGCAGTACTTC; CDR3aa: CSVEVVGDEQYF
d_gene: NA; j_gene: TRBJ2-1; v_gene: TRBV6-1; abundance: NA; CDR3nt: TGTGCCAGTTCTATTGGAGACCGCGGCTATGAGCAGTTCTTC; CDR3aa: CASSIGDRGYEQFF
d_gene: NA; j_gene: TRBJ1-1; v_gene: TRBV27; abundance: many; CDR3nt: TGTGCCAGCAGTGAGGCTGGACGGAAGAACACTGAAGCTTTCTTT; CDR3aa: CASSEAGRKNTEAFF
d_gene: TRBD1; j_gene: TRBJ1-2; v_gene: TRBV29-1; abundance: NA; CDR3nt: TGCAGCGTTGCCCCACAGGGGGCGCTTGGCTACACCTTC; CDR3aa: CSVAPQGALGYTF
d_gene: TRBD2; j_gene: TRBJ2-3; v_gene: TRBV11-2; abundance: NA; CDR3nt: TGTGCCAGCAGCTTACTAGCGGGGGCCCCTTTTCCGTATTTT; CDR3aa: CASSLLAGAPFPYF
d_gene: NA; j_gene: TRBJ1-3; v_gene: TRBV2; abundance: NA; CDR3nt: TGTGCCAGCAGTGTCCCCTATAACTCTGGAAACACCACATATTTT; CDR3aa: CASSVPYNSGNTTYF
d_gene: NA; j_gene: TRBJ1-4; v_gene: TRBV2; abundance: NA; CDR3nt: TGTGCCAGCAGTGAAAGCGGCATCAATGAAAAACTGTTTTTT; CDR3aa: CASSESGINEKLFF
d_gene: NA; j_gene: TRBJ1-2; v_gene: TRBV20-1; abundance: NA; CDR3nt: TGCAGTGCTAGAGATCGCGACACTTACTACACCTTC; CDR3aa: CSARDRDTYYTF
d_gene: TRBD1; j_gene: TRBJ2-1; v_gene: TRBV9; abundance: many; CDR3nt: TGTGCCAGCAGCTATACAGGGGTGTCCAGGAATGAGCAGTTCTTC; CDR3aa: CASSYTGVSRNEQFF
d_gene: TRBD1; j_gene: TRBJ1-4; v_gene: TRBV29-1; abundance: NA; CDR3nt: TGCAGCGTTGGGGTCGGGACAGCAAATGAAAAACTGTTTTTT; CDR3aa: CSVGVGTANEKLFF
d_gene: NA; j_gene: TRBJ1-1; v_gene: TRBV9; abundance: NA; CDR3nt: TGTGCCAGCAGCGTAGGAGGAAACGGGTGGGCTTTCTTT; CDR3aa: CASSVGGNGWAFF
d_gene: NA; j_gene: TRBJ2-5; v_gene: TRBV5-5; abundance: few; CDR3nt: TGTGCCAGCAGCCCCACTAGATCCCCGGAGACCCAGTACTTC; CDR3aa: CASSPTRSPETQYF
d_gene: TRBD1; j_gene: TRBJ1-2; v_gene: TRBV7-2; abundance: many; CDR3nt: TGTGCCAGCAGCTTAGCGACAGGGGGCGGCTATGGCTACACCTTC; CDR3aa: CASSLATGGGYGYTF
d_gene: TRBD2; j_gene: TRBJ2-7; v_gene: TRBV7-9; abundance: NA; CDR3nt: TGTGCCAGCAGCTTGGGACTAGCGAGGAACGAGCAGTACTTC; CDR3aa: CASSLGLARNEQYF
d_gene: NA; j_gene: TRBJ2-3; v_gene: TRBV29-1; abundance: many; CDR3nt: TGCAGCGCATGGGGTTCGATAGGGGGAGATACGCAGTATTTT; CDR3aa: CSAWGSIGGDTQYF
d_gene: TRBD2; j_gene: TRBJ2-3; v_gene: TRBV6-1; abundance: many; CDR3nt: TGTGCCAGCAGAGCTAGCGGGAGGATAGATACGCAGTATTTT; CDR3aa: CASRASGRIDTQYF
d_gene: TRBD1; j_gene: TRBJ2-2; v_gene: TRBV4-2; abundance: many; CDR3nt: TGTGCCAGCAGCCAAGCCTACGGGGACAGGGGAAAAACCGGGGAGCTGTTTTTT; CDR3aa: CASSQAYGDRGKTGELFF